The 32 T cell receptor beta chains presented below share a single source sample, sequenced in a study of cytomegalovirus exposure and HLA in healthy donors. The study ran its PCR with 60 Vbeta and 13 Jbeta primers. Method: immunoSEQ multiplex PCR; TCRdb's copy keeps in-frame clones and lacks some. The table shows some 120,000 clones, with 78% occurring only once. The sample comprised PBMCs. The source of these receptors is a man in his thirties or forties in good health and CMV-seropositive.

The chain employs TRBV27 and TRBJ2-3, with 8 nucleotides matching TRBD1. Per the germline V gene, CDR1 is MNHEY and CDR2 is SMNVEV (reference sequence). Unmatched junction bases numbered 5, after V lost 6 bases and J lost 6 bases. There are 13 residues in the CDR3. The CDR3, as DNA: TGTGCCAGCAGGACAGGGGCGGGTGATACGCAGTATTTT. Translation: CASRTGAGDTQYF.

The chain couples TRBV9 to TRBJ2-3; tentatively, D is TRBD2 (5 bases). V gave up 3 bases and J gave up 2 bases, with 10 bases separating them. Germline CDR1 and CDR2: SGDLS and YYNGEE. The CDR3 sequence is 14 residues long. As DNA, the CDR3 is TGTGCCAGCAGCGGACGACTACACACAGATACGCAGTATTTT. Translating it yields CASSGRLHTDTQYF.

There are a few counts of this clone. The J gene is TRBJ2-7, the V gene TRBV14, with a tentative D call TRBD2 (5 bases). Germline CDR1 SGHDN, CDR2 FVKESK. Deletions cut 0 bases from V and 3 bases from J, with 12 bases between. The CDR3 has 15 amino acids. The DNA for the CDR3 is TGTGCCAGCAGCCAAGATTTAACGGGATACTACGAGCAGTACTTC. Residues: CASSQDLTGYYEQYF.

The chain's CDR3 is CASSLYGGGIETQYF. In nucleotides, the CDR3 is TGTGCCAGCAGCTTATATGGCGGGGGGATAGAGACCCAGTACTTC. This chain joins TRBV7-9 and TRBJ2-5; 8 nucleotides align to TRBD2. With V trimmed by 2 bases and J by 4 bases, 6 bases remained unmatched. The CDR3 contains 15 residues. The germline V gene encodes CDR1 SEHNR and CDR2 FQNEAQ (reference sequence).

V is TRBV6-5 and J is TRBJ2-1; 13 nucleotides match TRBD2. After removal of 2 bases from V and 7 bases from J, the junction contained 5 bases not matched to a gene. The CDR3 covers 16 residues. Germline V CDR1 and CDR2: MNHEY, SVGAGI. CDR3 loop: CASSYRTSGSQNEQFF. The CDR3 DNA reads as TGTGCCAGCAGTTACAGGACTAGCGGGAGTCAAAATGAGCAGTTCTTC.

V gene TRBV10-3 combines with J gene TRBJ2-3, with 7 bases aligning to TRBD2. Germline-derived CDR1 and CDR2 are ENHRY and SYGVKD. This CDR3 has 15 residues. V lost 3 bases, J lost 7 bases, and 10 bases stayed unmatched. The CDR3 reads CAISDSRDYRNTQYF. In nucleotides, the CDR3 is TGTGCCATCAGTGACTCTAGGGACTATAGAAATACGCAGTATTTT.

The CDR3 DNA reads as TGTGCCAGCAGTCCCAGGACTAGCGGGAGCTACGAGCAGTACTTC. It is translated as CASSPRTSGSYEQYF. The rearrangement links TRBV6-5 to TRBJ2-7; 13 nucleotides agree with TRBD2. V gave up 5 bases and J gave up 3 bases; unmatched junction bases: 4. In germline, CDR1 is MNHEY, CDR2 SVGAGI. CDR3 length: 15 amino acids.

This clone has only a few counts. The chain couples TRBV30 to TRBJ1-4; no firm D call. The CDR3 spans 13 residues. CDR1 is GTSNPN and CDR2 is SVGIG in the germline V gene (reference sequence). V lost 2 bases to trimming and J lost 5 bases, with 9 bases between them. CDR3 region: CAWSLQSNEKLFF. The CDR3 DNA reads TGTGCCTGGAGTCTGCAGTCGAATGAAAAACTGTTTTTT.

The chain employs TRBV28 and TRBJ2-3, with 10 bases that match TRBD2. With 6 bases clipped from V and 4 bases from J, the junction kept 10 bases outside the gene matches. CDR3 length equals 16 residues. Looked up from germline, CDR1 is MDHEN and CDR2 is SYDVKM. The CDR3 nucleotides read TGTGCCAGCAGCCCTAGAGGAGCGGGAGGGCCAGATACGCAGTATTTT. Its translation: CASSPRGAGGPDTQYF.

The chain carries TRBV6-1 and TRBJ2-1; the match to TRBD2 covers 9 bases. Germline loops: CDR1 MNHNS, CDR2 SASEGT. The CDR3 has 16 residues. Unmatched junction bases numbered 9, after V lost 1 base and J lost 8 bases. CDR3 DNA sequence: TGTGCCAGCAGTGAAGAAGGACTAGCGCGCTCATATGAGCAGTTCTTC. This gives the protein CASSEEGLARSYEQFF.

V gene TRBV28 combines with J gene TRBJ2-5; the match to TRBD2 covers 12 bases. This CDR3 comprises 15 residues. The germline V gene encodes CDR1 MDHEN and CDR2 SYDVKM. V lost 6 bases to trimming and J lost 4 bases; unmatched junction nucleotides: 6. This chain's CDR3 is CASRTGTSGPETQYF. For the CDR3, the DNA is TGTGCCAGCAGGACCGGGACTAGCGGGCCAGAGACCCAGTACTTC.

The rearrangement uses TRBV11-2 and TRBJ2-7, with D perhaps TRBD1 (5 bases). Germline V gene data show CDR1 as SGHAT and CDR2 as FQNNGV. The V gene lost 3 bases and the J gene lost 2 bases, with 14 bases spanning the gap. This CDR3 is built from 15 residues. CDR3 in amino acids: CASSFGPGMTYEQYF. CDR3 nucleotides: TGTGCCAGCAGCTTTGGGCCAGGGATGACCTACGAGCAGTACTTC. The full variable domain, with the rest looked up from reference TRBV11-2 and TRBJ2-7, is EAGVAQSPRYKIIEKRQSVAFWCNPISGHATLYWYQQILGQGPKLLIQFQNNGVVDDSQLPKDRFSAERLKGVDSTLKIQPAKLEDSAVYLCASSFGPGMTYEQYFGPGTRLTVT.

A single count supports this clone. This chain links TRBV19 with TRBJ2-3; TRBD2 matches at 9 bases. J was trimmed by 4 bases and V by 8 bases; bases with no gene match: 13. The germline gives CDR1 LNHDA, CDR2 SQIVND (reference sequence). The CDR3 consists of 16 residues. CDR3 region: CASGGIPGLAADTQYF. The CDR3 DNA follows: TGTGCCAGTGGGGGGATTCCGGGACTAGCCGCAGATACGCAGTATTTT.

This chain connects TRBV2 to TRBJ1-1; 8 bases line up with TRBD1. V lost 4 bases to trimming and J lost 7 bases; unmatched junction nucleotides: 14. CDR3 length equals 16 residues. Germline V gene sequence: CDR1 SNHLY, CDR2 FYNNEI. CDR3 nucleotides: TGTGCCAGCAGTGCGGACAGGGACGGTGATATGGGTGAAGCTTTCTTT. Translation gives CASSADRDGDMGEAFF.

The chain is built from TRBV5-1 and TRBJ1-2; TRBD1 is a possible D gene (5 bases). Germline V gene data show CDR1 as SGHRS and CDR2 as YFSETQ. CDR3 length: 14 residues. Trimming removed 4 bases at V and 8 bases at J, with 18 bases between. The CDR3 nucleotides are TGCGCCAGCAGCCCCGGCGGGGGAGTTGGGGGCTACACCTTC. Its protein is CASSPGGGVGGYTF.

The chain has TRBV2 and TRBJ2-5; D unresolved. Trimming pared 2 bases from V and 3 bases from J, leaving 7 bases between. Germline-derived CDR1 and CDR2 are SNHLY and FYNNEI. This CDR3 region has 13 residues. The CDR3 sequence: CASSEPQEETQYF. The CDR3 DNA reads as TGTGCCAGCAGTGAACCCCAGGAAGAGACCCAGTACTTC.

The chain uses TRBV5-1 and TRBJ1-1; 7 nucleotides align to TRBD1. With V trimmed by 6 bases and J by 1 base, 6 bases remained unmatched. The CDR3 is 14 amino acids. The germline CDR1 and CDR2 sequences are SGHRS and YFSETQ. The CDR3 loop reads CASNTGAGNTEAFF. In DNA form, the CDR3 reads TGCGCCAGCAACACAGGGGCAGGGAACACTGAAGCTTTCTTT. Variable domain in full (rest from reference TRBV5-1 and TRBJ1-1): KAGVTQTPRYLIKTRGQQVTLSCSPISGHRSVSWYQQTPGQGLQFLFEYFSETQRNKGNFPGRFSGRQFSNSRSEMNVSTLELGDSALYLCASNTGAGNTEAFFGQGTRLTVV.

The CDR3 is CASSRIPPYGRDANEQFF. CDR3 DNA sequence: TGTGCCAGCAGCCGAATCCCCCCCTATGGGCGAGATGCCAATGAGCAGTTCTTC. The gene calls are TRBV27 and TRBJ2-1; D is unclear. Germline CDR1 MNHEY, CDR2 SMNVEV (reference sequence). The V end lost 6 bases, the J end lost 6 bases, and 27 bases lay between the germline ends. The CDR3 extends over 18 amino acids.

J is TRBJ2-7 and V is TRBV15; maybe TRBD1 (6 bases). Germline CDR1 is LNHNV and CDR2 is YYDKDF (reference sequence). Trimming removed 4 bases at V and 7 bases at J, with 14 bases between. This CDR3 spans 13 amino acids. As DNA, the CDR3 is TGTGCCACCAGCACCCTACAGGGTTGGGAGCAGTACTTC. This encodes CATSTLQGWEQYF.

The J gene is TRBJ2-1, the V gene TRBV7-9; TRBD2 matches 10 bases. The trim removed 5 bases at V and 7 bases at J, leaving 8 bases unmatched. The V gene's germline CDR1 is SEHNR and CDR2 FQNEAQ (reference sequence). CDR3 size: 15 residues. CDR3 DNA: TGTGCCAGCAGCCTCCGACTAGCGGGCCTGAATGAGCAGTTCTTC. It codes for CASSLRLAGLNEQFF.

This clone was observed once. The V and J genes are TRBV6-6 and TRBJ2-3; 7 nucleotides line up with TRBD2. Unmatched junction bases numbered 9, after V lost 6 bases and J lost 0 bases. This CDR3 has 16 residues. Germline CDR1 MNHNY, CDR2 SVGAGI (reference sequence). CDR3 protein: CASSPGGSGSTDTQYF. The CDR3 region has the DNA TGTGCCAGCAGCCCCGGCGGTAGCGGGAGCACAGATACGCAGTATTTT.

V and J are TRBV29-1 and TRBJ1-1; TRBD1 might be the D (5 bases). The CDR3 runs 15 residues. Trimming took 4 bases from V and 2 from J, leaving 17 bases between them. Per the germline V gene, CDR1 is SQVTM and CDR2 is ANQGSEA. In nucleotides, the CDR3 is TGCAGCGTTGGTGGGGGGGATTTTGTTAACACTGAAGCTTTCTTT. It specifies CSVGGGDFVNTEAFF.

The CDR3 DNA reads TGTGCCAGCAGCTTGGGGAAGTCCGGGACTACTCGTGATGGCTACACCTTC. Protein: CASSLGKSGTTRDGYTF. The rearrangement joins TRBV5-8 to TRBJ1-2; tentatively, D is TRBD1 (5 bases). This CDR3 is built from 17 residues. V was cut by 0 bases and J by 6 bases, with 21 bases left in between. The germline V gene has CDR1 SGHTS and CDR2 YDEGEE.

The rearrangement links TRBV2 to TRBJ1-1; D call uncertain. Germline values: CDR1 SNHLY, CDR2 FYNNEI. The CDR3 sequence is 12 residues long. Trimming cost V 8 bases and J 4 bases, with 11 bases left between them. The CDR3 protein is CASPRGLTEAFF. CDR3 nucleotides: TGTGCCAGCCCCCGGGGTCTCACTGAAGCTTTCTTT.

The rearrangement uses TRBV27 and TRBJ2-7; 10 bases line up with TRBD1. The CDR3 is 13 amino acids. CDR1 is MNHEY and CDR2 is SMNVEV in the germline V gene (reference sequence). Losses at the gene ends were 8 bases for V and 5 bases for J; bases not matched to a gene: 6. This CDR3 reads CASQGQGFNEQYF. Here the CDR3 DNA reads TGTGCCAGCCAGGGACAGGGGTTCAACGAGCAGTACTTC.

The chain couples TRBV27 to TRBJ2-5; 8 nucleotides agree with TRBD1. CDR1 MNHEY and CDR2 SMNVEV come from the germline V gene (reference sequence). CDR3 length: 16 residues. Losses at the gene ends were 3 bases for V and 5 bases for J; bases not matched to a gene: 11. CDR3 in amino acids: CASSFWSTGGPETQYF. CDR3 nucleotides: TGTGCCAGCAGTTTTTGGAGTACAGGGGGGCCTGAGACCCAGTACTTC.

The CDR3, as DNA: TGCGCCAGCAGCCAATCAGGGAAAAGCCGCGACAATGAGCAGTTCTTC. Protein: CASSQSGKSRDNEQFF. V gene TRBV4-3 combines with J gene TRBJ2-1; D perhaps matches TRBD1 (5 bases). This CDR3 has 16 residues. Germline V gene sequence: CDR1 LGHNA, CDR2 YSLEER. The V end lost 2 bases, the J end lost 5 bases, and 16 bases lay between the germline ends.

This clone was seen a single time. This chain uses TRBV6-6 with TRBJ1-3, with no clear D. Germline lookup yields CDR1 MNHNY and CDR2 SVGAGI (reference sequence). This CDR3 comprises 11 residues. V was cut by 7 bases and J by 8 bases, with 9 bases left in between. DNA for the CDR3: TGTGCCAGCACTACGGGGTACACCATATATTTT. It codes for CASTTGYTIYF.

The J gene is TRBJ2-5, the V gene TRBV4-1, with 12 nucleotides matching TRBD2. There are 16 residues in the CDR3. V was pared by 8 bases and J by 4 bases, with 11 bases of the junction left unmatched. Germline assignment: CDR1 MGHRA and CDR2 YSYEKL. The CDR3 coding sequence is TGCGCCAGCGAGGGACTAGCGGGCTTTAGGGGAGAGACCCAGTACTTC. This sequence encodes CASEGLAGFRGETQYF.

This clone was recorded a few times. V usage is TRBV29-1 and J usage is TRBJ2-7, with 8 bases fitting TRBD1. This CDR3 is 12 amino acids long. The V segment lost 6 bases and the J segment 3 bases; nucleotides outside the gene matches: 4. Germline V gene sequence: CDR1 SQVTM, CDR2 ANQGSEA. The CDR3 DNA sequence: TGCAGCGTGGACAGGGAGGACTACGAGCAGTACTTC. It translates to CSVDREDYEQYF.

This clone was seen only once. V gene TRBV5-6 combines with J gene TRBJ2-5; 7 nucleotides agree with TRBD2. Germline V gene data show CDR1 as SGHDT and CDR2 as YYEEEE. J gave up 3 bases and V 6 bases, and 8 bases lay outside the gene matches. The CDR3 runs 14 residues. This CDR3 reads CASTEQGGEETQYF. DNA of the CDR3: TGTGCCAGCACCGAGCAGGGAGGGGAAGAGACCCAGTACTTC.

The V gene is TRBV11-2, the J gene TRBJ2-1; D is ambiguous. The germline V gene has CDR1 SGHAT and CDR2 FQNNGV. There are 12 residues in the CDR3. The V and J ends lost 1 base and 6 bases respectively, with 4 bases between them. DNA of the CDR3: TGTGCCAGCAGCTTAGCAGGCAATGAGCAGTTCTTC. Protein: CASSLAGNEQFF.